The sequence of this T cell receptor (beta chain) was determined in a study of blood T cell repertoires in COVID-19. Assay: immunoSEQ multiplex PCR; the TCRdb copy retains only in-frame clones and omits some. This table holds 270,000 or so clones, approximately 84% found once. V was shortened by 3 bases and J by 8 bases, with 11 bases between the two germline ends. This CDR3 comprises 14 residues. The germline CDR1 and CDR2 sequences are LNHDA and SQIVND (reference sequence). Everyone who took part was about 18 to 90 years old, and they came from about 25 US areas. Categorization into cohorts depended on clinical history that participants reported.

J is TRBJ1-6 and V is TRBV19; D remains unclear. The clonotype originates from a woman in her forties or fifties who had been exposed to COVID-19. The source material was PBMCs or T cells enriched from blood (not recorded which). The CDR3 DNA reads as TGTGCCAGTAGTATCGCACCGCCGGATTCACCCCTCCACTTT. Amino acids: CASSIAPPDSPLHF.